Presented here are 26 T cell receptor beta chains from one specimen sequenced in a study of blood T cell repertoires in COVID-19. Generated by immunoSEQ multiplex PCR, the TCRdb table keeps only in-frame clones and is missing some. The table lists roughly 180,000 clones, around four fifths of them singletons, with roughly 7.2% in the top ten. Material: peripheral blood. These TCRs come from a woman aged 40 to 55 with COVID-19, enrolled during active disease.

V usage is TRBV10-1 and J usage is TRBJ2-7, with 12 bases aligning to TRBD2. V lost 2 bases to trimming and J lost 5 bases; unmatched junction nucleotides: 7. The CDR3 spans 16 residues. In germline, CDR1 is WNHNN, CDR2 SYGVQD (reference sequence). CDR3 DNA: TGCGCCAGCAGTGAGGCTAGCGGGAGGGCCCCCGACGAGCAGTACTTC. Its protein product is CASSEASGRAPDEQYF.

The chain has TRBV7-6 and TRBJ1-5, with 8 bases that match TRBD1. CDR3 length: 17 residues. Germline V lookup: CDR1 SGHVS, CDR2 FNYEAQ. The trim removed 5 bases at V and 2 bases at J, leaving 11 bases unmatched. CDR3 residues: CASSPTHPGQGNQPQHF. The CDR3 DNA is TGTGCCAGCAGCCCCACACACCCGGGACAGGGCAATCAGCCCCAGCATTTT.

V usage is TRBV5-4 and J usage is TRBJ1-1; no firm D call. The CDR3 is made up of 15 amino acids. The V and J ends lost 0 bases and 0 bases respectively, with 9 bases between them. CDR1 is SGHNT, CDR2 YYREEE, per germline (reference sequence). The CDR3 nucleotides are TGTGCCAGCAGCTTGGCCGGGTGGTTGAACACTGAAGCTTTCTTT. Translated, it gives CASSLAGWLNTEAFF.

This clone has just one count. The chain is built from TRBV27 and TRBJ1-6, with 9 bases fitting TRBD1. V dropped 6 bases and J dropped 0; count of bases not matched to a gene: 3. Germline CDR1 MNHEY, CDR2 SMNVEV (reference sequence). This CDR3 region has 16 residues. The CDR3 sequence: CASRTGGSSYNSPLHF. The CDR3 DNA reads as TGTGCCAGCAGAACAGGGGGCAGCTCCTATAATTCACCCCTCCACTTT.

This clone was observed once. The CDR3 sequence: CASSPSRGSQYF. The DNA of the CDR3 is TGTGCCAGCAGCCCTTCTAGGGGTTCCCAGTACTTC. This sequence joins TRBV7-8 and TRBJ2-5; a weak D match, TRBD1 (5 bases). V lost 5 bases, J lost 9 bases, and 13 bases lay in between. The CDR3 runs 12 residues. Germline lookup yields CDR1 SGHVS and CDR2 FQNEAQ.

The J gene is TRBJ2-1, the V gene TRBV9; 12 nucleotides line up with TRBD2. CDR3 size: 16 residues. V lost 1 base, J lost 5 bases, and 4 bases stayed unmatched. CDR1 is SGDLS and CDR2 is YYNGEE in the germline V gene. CDR3 amino acids: CASSVRTSGVNNEQFF. Written as DNA, the CDR3 is TGTGCCAGCAGCGTAAGGACTAGCGGGGTCAACAATGAGCAGTTCTTC.

This chain joins TRBV21-1 and TRBJ1-2; the table gives TRBD1 as D, unverified against the DNA. TRBV21-1 counts as a pseudogene. This CDR3 region has 22 residues. CDR3 in amino acids: CASSKEKNSGPMATWATYGYTF. The CDR3 nucleotides read TGTGCCAGCAGCAAAGAGAAAAATTCAGGTCCTATGGCTACGTGGGCAACCTATGGCTACACCTTC.

The rearrangement uses TRBV7-3 and TRBJ2-7; 9 bases line up with TRBD2. The V gene end was trimmed by 2 bases and the J gene end by 6 bases; junction bases not matched to a gene: 5. Germline values: CDR1 SGHTA, CDR2 FQGTGA. This CDR3 has 14 amino acids. The CDR3 here is CASSLAGGPGEQYF. As DNA, the CDR3 is TGTGCCAGCAGCTTAGCGGGAGGGCCTGGCGAGCAGTACTTC.

The rearrangement links TRBV24-1 to TRBJ2-1; 7 bases align to TRBD2. The CDR3 has 15 amino acids. Germline CDR1 and CDR2: KGHDR and SFDVKD. V lost 3 bases and J lost 4; bases outside the gene matches: 5. DNA for the CDR3: TGTGCCACCAGTGATCCCTCGGGACTATACAATGAGCAGTTCTTC. The encoded protein is CATSDPSGLYNEQFF.

A few counts support this clone. The chain has TRBV19 and TRBJ2-3; 11 nucleotides match TRBD2. This CDR3 spans 16 amino acids. CDR1 and CDR2 from the germline V gene are LNHDA and SQIVND (reference sequence). Germline trimming cut 1 base from V and 6 bases from J; bases unmatched to any gene: 6. Here the CDR3 DNA reads TGTGCCAGTAGTATAGTACCTAGCGGGAGGAGGGATACGCAGTATTTT. Its translation is CASSIVPSGRRDTQYF.

The DNA of the CDR3 is TGTGCCAGCAGCTCCGGACAGGGGAATTCACCCCTCCACTTT. It yields the protein CASSSGQGNSPLHF. This chain connects TRBV11-3 to TRBJ1-6; 9 bases map to TRBD1. V gave up 4 bases and J gave up 7 bases; unmatched junction bases: 2. Germline CDR1 and CDR2: SGHNT and YENEEA. The CDR3 contains 14 residues.

Regarding this clone: At one boundary the junction diverges from the germline segment, which might be a read error. The chain carries TRBV7-7 and TRBJ2-2; D gene ambiguous. The CDR3 totals 17 residues. Germline assignment: CDR1 SSHAT and CDR2 FNYEAQ (reference sequence). The CDR3 protein is CASSPPPTSRVTGELFF. CDR3 bases: TGTGCTAGCAGCCCCCCCCCAACCTCTCGGGTTACCGGGGAGCTGTTTTTT.

The gene calls are TRBV21-1 and TRBJ2-1; TRBD1 is the table's D call and was not checked against the DNA. TRBV21-1 constitutes a pseudogene. This CDR3 is built from 16 residues. CDR3 nucleotides: TGTGCCAGCAGCAAAAGGGGGCCCAGCTCCTACAATGAGCAGTTCTTC. It encodes CASSKRGPSSYNEQFF.

The CDR3 spells CASSQSGWGPDTQYF. The CDR3 DNA reads as TGTGCCAGCAGCCAATCAGGTTGGGGCCCAGATACGCAGTATTTT. The J gene is TRBJ2-3, the V gene TRBV3-1 (or the pseudogene TRBV3-2); possible D gene TRBD1, 5 bases. Per germline, CDR1 LGHDT and CDR2 YNNKEL (reference sequence). The CDR3 is 15 residues long. V was clipped by 2 bases and J by 4 bases, with 13 bases between them.

This rearrangement joins TRBV5-4 to TRBJ1-2; TRBD1 matches 7 bases. This CDR3 contains 15 residues. Germline trimming cut 0 bases from V and 2 bases from J; bases unmatched to any gene: 4. From germline, CDR1 is SGHNT and CDR2 YYREEE (reference sequence). In DNA form, the CDR3 reads TGTGCCAGCAGCTTGGCCCCAGGGGGAAACTATGGCTACACCTTC. Translating it yields CASSLAPGGNYGYTF.

V usage is TRBV18 and J usage is TRBJ1-3; D not certain. Germline lookup yields CDR1 KGHSH and CDR2 LQKENI. This CDR3 is built from 13 residues. V shed 5 bases and J shed 0 bases, with 5 bases lying between them. The CDR3 loop reads CASSANSGNTIYF. CDR3 sequence (DNA): TGTGCCAGCTCAGCGAACTCTGGAAACACCATATATTTT.

The rearrangement joins TRBV3-1 (or the pseudogene TRBV3-2) to TRBJ2-1, with D tentatively TRBD1 (5 bases). The CDR3 loop spans 14 amino acids. Germline CDR1 LGHDT, CDR2 YNNKEL (reference sequence). V lost 1 base to trimming and J lost 7 bases, with 11 bases between them. The CDR3 nucleotides read TGTGCCAGCAGCCAAGGCAGGGTGGGAAATGAGCAGTTCTTC. Amino acid sequence: CASSQGRVGNEQFF.

The chain uses TRBV21-1 and TRBJ1-5; whether TRBD1, the table's D call, matches the DNA was not checked. TRBV21-1 is deemed a pseudogene. This CDR3 spans 17 amino acids. The CDR3 is CASSKSATVISNQPQHF. The CDR3 nucleotides read TGTGCCAGCAGCAAATCAGCTACAGTTATTAGCAATCAGCCCCAGCATTTT.

V gene TRBV25-1 combines with J gene TRBJ2-2, with a weak D call TRBD2 (6 bases). The germline V gene has CDR1 MGHDK and CDR2 SYGVNS. V was trimmed by 2 bases and J by 9 bases, leaving 10 bases between them. The CDR3 is 13 residues long. CDR3 DNA sequence: TGTGCCAGCAGTGAACAGGGACTGCGGGAGCTGTTTTTT. This encodes CASSEQGLRELFF. The whole variable domain, filled in from reference TRBV25-1 and TRBJ2-2, reads EADIYQTPRYLVIGTGKKITLECSQTMGHDKMYWYQQDPGMELHLIHYSYGVNSTEKGDLSSESTVSRIRTEHFPLTLESARPSHTSQYLCASSEQGLRELFFGEGSRLTVL.

The chain recombines TRBV27 with TRBJ1-5, with 10 bases matching TRBD1. Trimming cost V 3 bases and J 4 bases; bases outside gene matches: 3. CDR1 is MNHEY, CDR2 SMNVEV, per germline (reference sequence). The CDR3 has 15 amino acids. The CDR3 reads CASSLGTGDNQPQHF. Here the CDR3 DNA reads TGTGCCAGCAGTTTGGGGACAGGGGATAATCAGCCCCAGCATTTT.

The chain carries TRBV6-5 and TRBJ1-2; D unclear. The CDR3 covers 15 residues. V dropped 7 bases and J dropped 3 bases, with 18 bases sitting between them. The germline V gene has CDR1 MNHEY and CDR2 SVGAGI. CDR3 sequence reads: CASTQRQPGDYGYTF. CDR3 nucleotides: TGTGCCAGCACCCAAAGGCAGCCGGGAGACTATGGCTACACCTTC.

The chain employs TRBV5-6 and TRBJ2-3, with 7 bases that match TRBD1. The CDR3 runs 15 residues. Germline V CDR1 and CDR2: SGHDT, YYEEEE. Trimming took 6 bases from V and 2 from J; bases not matched to a gene: 9. This CDR3 reads CASTLQTGYTDTQYF. The CDR3 DNA reads as TGTGCCAGCACCCTCCAGACAGGGTACACAGATACGCAGTATTTT.

Written as DNA, the CDR3 is TGTGCCAGCAGCTTAGCGCAGGGGGCGGCTGAGCAGTTCTTC. Translating gives CASSLAQGAAEQFF. The chain has TRBV7-9 and TRBJ2-1, with 8 nucleotides matching TRBD1. The J segment lost 9 bases and the V segment lost 0 bases, leaving 4 bases of the junction unmatched. Germline CDR1 reads SEHNR; CDR2 reads FQNEAQ (reference sequence). The length of the CDR3 is 14 residues. Together with reference TRBV7-9 and TRBJ2-1, the CDR3 gives the full variable domain: DTGVSQNPRHKITKRGQNVTFRCDPISEHNRLYWYRQTLGQGPEFLTYFQNEAQLEKSRLLSDRFSAERPKGSFSTLEIQRTEQGDSAMYLCASSLAQGAAEQFFGPGTRLTVL.

This chain uses TRBV9 with TRBJ2-2; tentatively, D is TRBD1 (5 bases). Trimming left V 6 bases short and J 4 bases short, with 13 bases between. The germline gives CDR1 SGDLS, CDR2 YYNGEE. There are 14 residues in the CDR3. The CDR3 DNA is TGTGCCAGCACCACCCGGCAGGGCACCGGGGAGCTGTTTTTT. Its protein product is CASTTRQGTGELFF.

This sequence joins TRBV27 and TRBJ2-7; TRBD2 aligns across 13 bases. Germline CDR1 is MNHEY and CDR2 is SMNVEV (reference sequence). The CDR3 has 17 residues. V was pared by 6 bases and J by 2 bases, with 10 bases of the junction left unmatched. DNA for the CDR3: TGTGCCAGCAGCCAACTAGCGGGAGGGCCGAGGACCTACGAGCAGTACTTC. Translated, it gives CASSQLAGGPRTYEQYF.

This sequence joins TRBV5-5 and TRBJ1-3; TRBD1 aligns across 7 bases. The ends lost 0 bases at V and 4 bases at J; junction bases unmatched: 4. CDR3 length: 15 amino acids. The V gene's germline CDR1 is SGHKS and CDR2 YYEKEE (reference sequence). In DNA, the CDR3 is TGTGCCAGCAGCTTGGAGACAGGGCCCGGAAACACCATATATTTT. Amino acids: CASSLETGPGNTIYF.